Described below is a single TCR beta chain sequence and its context. In the study's own analysis: How many nucleated cells were present was estimated from reference gene primer amplification. Sequencing was performed with immunoSEQ multiplex PCR; in TCRdb, only in-frame clones are kept and a portion is missing. The DNA was the basis for D and trimming; V, J and clone size are from that table. In the table there are 200,000 to 250,000 clones, 80% to 90% of which are singletons. Participants were aged roughly 18 to 89 years from some 24 US areas. Participants had their cohort set by participant-reported clinical history. This entry is derived from a study of blood T cell repertoires in COVID-19. Study-level information: From T cells, B-cell-depleted T cells, or PBMCs came the material, which was cDNA or gDNA.

The V gene's germline CDR1 is SEHNR and CDR2 FQNEAQ (reference sequence). Trimming removed 5 bases at V and 12 bases at J, with 14 bases between. There are 12 residues in the CDR3. The TCR was taken from a woman between 35 and 50 years old with acute COVID-19. The sequencing input was PBMCs or T cells enriched from blood (not recorded which). The gene calls are TRBV7-9 and TRBJ2-1; D is perhaps TRBD2 (6 bases). The CDR3 sequence: CASSPGDRRQFF. In DNA form, the CDR3 reads TGTGCCAGCAGCCCGGGAGATCGTCGGCAGTTCTTC.